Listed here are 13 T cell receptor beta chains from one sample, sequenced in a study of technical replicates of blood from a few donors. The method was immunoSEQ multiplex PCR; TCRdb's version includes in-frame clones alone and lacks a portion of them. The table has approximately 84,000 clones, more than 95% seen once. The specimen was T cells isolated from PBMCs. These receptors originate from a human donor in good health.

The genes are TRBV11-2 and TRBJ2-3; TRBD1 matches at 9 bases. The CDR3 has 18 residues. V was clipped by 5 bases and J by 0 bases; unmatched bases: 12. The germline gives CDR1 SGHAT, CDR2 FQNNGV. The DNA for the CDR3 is TGTGCCAGCAGCCCTCGGGGACAGGGAGTTTCTAGCACAGATACGCAGTATTTT. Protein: CASSPRGQGVSSTDTQYF.

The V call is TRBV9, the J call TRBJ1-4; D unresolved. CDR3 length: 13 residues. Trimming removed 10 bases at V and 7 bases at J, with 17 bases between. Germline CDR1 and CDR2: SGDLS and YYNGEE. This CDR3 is CASSRESSEKLFF. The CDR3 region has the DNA TGTGCCTCTTCCCGGGAATCGTCTGAAAAACTGTTTTTT.

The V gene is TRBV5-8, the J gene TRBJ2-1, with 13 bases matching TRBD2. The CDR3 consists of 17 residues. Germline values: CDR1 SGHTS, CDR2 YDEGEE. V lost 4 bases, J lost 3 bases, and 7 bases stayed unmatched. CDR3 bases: TGTGCCAGCAGCCTCTGGACTAGCGGGAGACTCTACAATGAGCAGTTCTTC. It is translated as CASSLWTSGRLYNEQFF.

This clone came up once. CDR3 DNA: TGCGCCAGCAGCCAAGGGGAGGACCGCTCCTACGAGCAGTACTTC. Its protein product is CASSQGEDRSYEQYF. V and J are TRBV4-1 and TRBJ2-7, with a weak D call TRBD2 (6 bases). Germline loops: CDR1 MGHRA, CDR2 YSYEKL. CDR3 length: 15 amino acids. V lost 1 base and J 0 bases, leaving 10 bases between the germline ends.

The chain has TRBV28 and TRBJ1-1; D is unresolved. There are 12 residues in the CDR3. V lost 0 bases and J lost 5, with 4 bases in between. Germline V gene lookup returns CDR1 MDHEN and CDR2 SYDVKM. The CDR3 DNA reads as TGTGCCAGCAGTTTATGGCGGACTGAAGCTTTCTTT. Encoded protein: CASSLWRTEAFF.

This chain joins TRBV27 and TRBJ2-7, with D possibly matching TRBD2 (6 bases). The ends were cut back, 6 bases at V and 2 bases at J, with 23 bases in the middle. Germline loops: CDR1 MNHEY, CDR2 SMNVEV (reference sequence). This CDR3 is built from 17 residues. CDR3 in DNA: TGTGCCAGCAGCCTTGGGGGGAGTGAAGGTCGTGCCTACGAGCAGTACTTC. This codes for CASSLGGSEGRAYEQYF.

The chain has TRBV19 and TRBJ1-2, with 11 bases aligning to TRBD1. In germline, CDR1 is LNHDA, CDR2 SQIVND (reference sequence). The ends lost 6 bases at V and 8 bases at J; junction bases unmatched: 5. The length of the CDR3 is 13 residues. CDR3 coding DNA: TGTGCCAGTAGGGACAGGGGGCTTAGGGGCTACACCTTC. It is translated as CASRDRGLRGYTF.

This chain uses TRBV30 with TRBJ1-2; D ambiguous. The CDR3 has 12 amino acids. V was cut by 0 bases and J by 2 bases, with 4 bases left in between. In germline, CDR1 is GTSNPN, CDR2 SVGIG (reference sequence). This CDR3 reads CAWSVHNYGYTF. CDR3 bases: TGTGCCTGGAGTGTACACAACTATGGCTACACCTTC.

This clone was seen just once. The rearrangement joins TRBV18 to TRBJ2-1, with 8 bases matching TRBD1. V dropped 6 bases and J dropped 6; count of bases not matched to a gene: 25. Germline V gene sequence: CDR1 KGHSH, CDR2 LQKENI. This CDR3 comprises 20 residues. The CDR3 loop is CASSPQGASGGSPRTNEQFF. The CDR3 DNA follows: TGTGCCAGCTCCCCTCAGGGGGCGAGCGGAGGTTCCCCCCGCACCAATGAGCAGTTCTTC. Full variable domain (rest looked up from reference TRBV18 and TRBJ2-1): NAGVMQNPRHLVRRRGQEARLRCSPMKGHSHVYWYRQLPEEGLKFMVYLQKENIIDESGMPKERFSAEFPKEGPSILRIQQVVRGDSAAYFCASSPQGASGGSPRTNEQFFGPGTRLTVL.

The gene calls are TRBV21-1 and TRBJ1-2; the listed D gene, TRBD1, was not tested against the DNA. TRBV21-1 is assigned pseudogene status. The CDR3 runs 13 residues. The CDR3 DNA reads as TGTGCCAGCAGCATCGGCAGGTCCTATGGCTACACCTTC. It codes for CASSIGRSYGYTF.

The CDR3 sequence is CASSLDLRGGYTF. CDR3 nucleotides: TGCGCCAGCAGCTTGGATCTAAGAGGAGGCTACACCTTC. V and J are TRBV5-1 and TRBJ1-2; no definite D call. The CDR3 loop spans 13 amino acids. Germline lookup yields CDR1 SGHRS and CDR2 YFSETQ. Trimming removed 0 bases from V and 8 bases from J, with 11 bases in between.

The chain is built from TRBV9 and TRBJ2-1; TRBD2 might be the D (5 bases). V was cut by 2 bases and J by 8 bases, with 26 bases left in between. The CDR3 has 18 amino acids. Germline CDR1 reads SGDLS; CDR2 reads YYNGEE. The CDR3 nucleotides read TGTGCCAGCAGCGTTTCTGAGGTTGCGAGAGGCCTAGCAGATGAGCAGTTCTTC. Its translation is CASSVSEVARGLADEQFF.

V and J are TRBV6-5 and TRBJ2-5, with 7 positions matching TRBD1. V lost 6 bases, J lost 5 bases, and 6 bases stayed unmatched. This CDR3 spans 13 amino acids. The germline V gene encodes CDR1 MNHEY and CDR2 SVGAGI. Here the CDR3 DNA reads TGTGCCAGCAGCTTAGGGACAGCGGAGACCCAGTACTTC. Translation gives CASSLGTAETQYF.